One sample yielded the 28 T cell receptor beta chains listed below, sequenced in a study of T cells in localized non-small cell lung cancer. Clones were sequenced by immunoSEQ multiplex PCR, and TCRdb holds only the in-frame ones, with some missing. The repertoire has about 70,000 clones, approximately 84% of them found once; the top ten carry 1% to 1.5%. The material sequenced was peripheral blood, taken before any cancer treatment. These receptors were collected from a female donor aged 60 or older with stage I lung adenocarcinoma.

This chain uses TRBV7-8 with TRBJ1-5; D is ambiguous. Trimming left V 5 bases short and J 7 bases short, with 18 bases between. The CDR3 spans 15 residues. Germline V gene sequence: CDR1 SGHVS, CDR2 FQNEAQ. The CDR3 sequence is CASSRSTGVRQPQHF. DNA of the CDR3: TGTGCCAGCAGCCGTAGTACTGGGGTGAGGCAGCCCCAGCATTTT.

The rearrangement joins TRBV7-2 to TRBJ1-1, with 10 bases lining up with TRBD1. Looked up from germline, CDR1 is SGHTA and CDR2 is FQGNSA. Trimming cost V 5 bases and J 4 bases; bases outside gene matches: 7. The CDR3 is 15 amino acids. This CDR3 reads CASSARQGAPTEAFF. CDR3 DNA sequence: TGTGCCAGCAGCGCCAGACAGGGGGCGCCCACTGAAGCTTTCTTT. The full variable domain, completed using reference TRBV7-2 and TRBJ1-1, is GAGVSQSPSNKVTEKGKDVELRCDPISGHTALYWYRQSLGQGLEFLIYFQGNSAPDKSGLPSDRFSAERTGGSVSTLTIQRTQQEDSAVYLCASSARQGAPTEAFFGQGTRLTVV.

This clone appeared once. The chain uses TRBV9 and TRBJ1-6; possibly TRBD1 for D (6 bases). Trimming took off 0 bases at V and 7 bases at J, with 11 bases between the two ends. In germline, CDR1 is SGDLS, CDR2 YYNGEE. The CDR3 has 15 residues. The CDR3 is CASSVERGLNSPLHF. The CDR3, as DNA: TGTGCCAGCAGCGTAGAGCGGGGGCTCAATTCACCCCTCCACTTT.

The chain is built from TRBV5-6 and TRBJ2-7, with D perhaps TRBD2 (6 bases). This CDR3 is built from 14 residues. V lost 2 bases to trimming and J lost 1 base, with 10 bases between them. From germline, CDR1 is SGHDT and CDR2 YYEEEE. Written as DNA, the CDR3 is TGTGCCAGCAGCTTAGCGCGGGGTTCCTACGAGCAGTACTTC. Translation: CASSLARGSYEQYF.

This clone was seen more than once but under ten times. The chain uses TRBV15 and TRBJ2-1; 11 bases are a match to TRBD2. Trimming at V came to 5 bases and at J to 5 bases, leaving 5 bases not matched to a gene. Germline lookup yields CDR1 LNHNV and CDR2 YYDKDF (reference sequence). The length of the CDR3 is 15 residues. This chain's CDR3 is CATSARLAGNNEQFF. DNA of the CDR3: TGTGCCACCAGCGCCCGACTAGCGGGAAACAATGAGCAGTTCTTC.

V is TRBV6-1 and J is TRBJ2-7; no clear D gene. CDR3 length: 12 amino acids. The V gene lost 6 bases and the J gene lost 2 bases, with 8 bases spanning the gap. The germline V gene encodes CDR1 MNHNS and CDR2 SASEGT. The CDR3 sequence: CASRAGPYEQYF. For the CDR3, the DNA is TGTGCCAGCAGGGCTGGTCCCTACGAGCAGTACTTC.

This chain links TRBV11-3 with TRBJ2-2; tentative D call: TRBD1 (6 bases). V lost 3 bases and J lost 2, with 10 bases in between. Germline assignment: CDR1 SGHNT and CDR2 YENEEA. The CDR3 is 15 amino acids. The CDR3 loop is CASSFSQGNTGELFF. The CDR3, as DNA: TGTGCCAGCAGCTTCTCACAGGGTAACACCGGGGAGCTGTTTTTT.

The chain employs TRBV2 and TRBJ2-2, with 7 bases aligning to TRBD1. Per germline, CDR1 SNHLY and CDR2 FYNNEI. V was clipped by 6 bases and J by 5 bases; unmatched bases: 6. The CDR3 extends over 14 amino acids. CDR3 residues: CASSPQTGTGELFF. The CDR3, as DNA: TGTGCCAGCAGCCCTCAGACAGGGACCGGGGAGCTGTTTTTT.

The chain carries TRBV6-1 and TRBJ2-7, with D hard to call. V lost 3 bases and J 3 bases, leaving 12 bases between the germline ends. This CDR3 is 14 amino acids long. Germline CDR1 reads MNHNS; CDR2 reads SASEGT. In nucleotides, the CDR3 is TGTGCCAGCAGTGAGATGGCCCAGGTCTACGAGCAGTACTTC. Encoded protein: CASSEMAQVYEQYF.

V usage is TRBV5-1 and J usage is TRBJ2-1; 8 nucleotides match TRBD1. The V gene end was trimmed by 4 bases and the J gene end by 8 bases; junction bases not matched to a gene: 8. The CDR3 runs to 14 residues. In germline, CDR1 is SGHRS, CDR2 YFSETQ. CDR3 sequence reads: CASSLDRGFDEQFF. CDR3 sequence (DNA): TGCGCCAGCAGCCTCGACAGGGGCTTCGATGAGCAGTTCTTC.

This clone was counted a few times. The J gene is TRBJ1-2, the V gene TRBV7-8, with D possibly being TRBD1 (5 bases). The CDR3 runs to 15 residues. Germline loops: CDR1 SGHVS, CDR2 FQNEAQ. Trimming shortened V by 3 bases and J by 1 base, and 12 bases separated the two germline ends. The CDR3 here is CASSLGGLYNYGYTF. In DNA, the CDR3 is TGTGCCAGCAGCTTGGGGGGACTCTATAACTATGGCTACACCTTC.

The chain links TRBV14 to TRBJ2-7; D is ambiguous. V was shortened by 1 base and J by 0 bases, with 7 bases between the two germline ends. The CDR3 sequence is 14 residues long. Per germline, CDR1 SGHDN and CDR2 FVKESK. CDR3 protein: CASSQGRVSYEQYF. In DNA form, the CDR3 reads TGTGCCAGCAGCCAAGGACGGGTCTCCTACGAGCAGTACTTC.

This clone showed up just once. The V gene is TRBV5-1, the J gene TRBJ2-1; D remains ambiguous. The CDR3 covers 11 residues. The germline V gene encodes CDR1 SGHRS and CDR2 YFSETQ. V lost 0 bases and J lost 15, with 10 bases in between. The CDR3 is CASSLGSGSFF. The CDR3 region has the DNA TGCGCCAGCAGCTTGGGAAGTGGGTCGTTCTTC.

J is TRBJ2-1 and V is TRBV5-4; 9 positions agree with TRBD2. CDR1 and CDR2 (germline): SGHNT, YYREEE (reference sequence). There are 17 residues in the CDR3. J was trimmed by 9 bases and V by 0 bases; bases with no gene match: 13. CDR3 bases: TGTGCCAGCAGCTTGGGACGCTCGCGCGGGGGGGCCGTTGAGCAGTTCTTC. This codes for CASSLGRSRGGAVEQFF.

The rearrangement uses TRBV2 and TRBJ2-3; 7 bases match TRBD2. The length of the CDR3 is 13 residues. V lost 6 bases, J lost 2 bases, and 2 bases stayed unmatched. Germline V CDR1 and CDR2: SNHLY, FYNNEI. CDR3 DNA sequence: TGTGCCAGCAGAGGGACTAACACAGATACGCAGTATTTT. This gives the protein CASRGTNTDTQYF.

The V gene is TRBV29-1, the J gene TRBJ2-5, with D perhaps TRBD2 (5 bases). V dropped 4 bases and J dropped 4 bases, with 10 bases sitting between them. The CDR3 consists of 12 residues. CDR1 SQVTM and CDR2 ANQGSEA come from the germline V gene. In nucleotides, the CDR3 is TGCAGCGTTGTGTTCCTAGCAGAGACCCAGTACTTC. This sequence encodes CSVVFLAETQYF. Combining the CDR3 with reference TRBV29-1 and TRBJ2-5 gives the whole variable domain SAVISQKPSRDICQRGTSLTIQCQVDSQVTMMFWYRQQPGQSLTLIATANQGSEATYESGFVIDKFPISRPNLTFSTLTVSNMSPEDSSIYLCSVVFLAETQYFGPGTRLLVL.

Only one count was recorded for this clone. The rearrangement uses TRBV4-1 and TRBJ2-5, with D perhaps matching TRBD2 (8 bases). Germline V CDR1 and CDR2: MGHRA, YSYEKL. Trimming removed 4 bases at V and 5 bases at J, with 20 bases between. This CDR3 has 16 residues. Here the CDR3 reads CASSPPGTVAGETQYF. In DNA form, the CDR3 reads TGCGCCAGCAGCCCACCGGGGACAGTAGCGGGGGAGACCCAGTACTTC.

This chain links TRBV5-4 with TRBJ2-5; 8 positions agree with TRBD2. J was trimmed by 2 bases and V by 4 bases; bases with no gene match: 7. The CDR3 contains 15 residues. Per the germline V gene, CDR1 is SGHNT and CDR2 is YYREEE (reference sequence). The CDR3 sequence is CASSPRLAGQETQYF. Here the CDR3 DNA reads TGTGCCAGCAGCCCAAGATTAGCGGGACAAGAGACCCAGTACTTC.

The V gene is TRBV19, the J gene TRBJ2-3, with TRBD1 matching 7 bases. V dropped 1 base and J dropped 3; count of bases not matched to a gene: 4. Germline lookup yields CDR1 LNHDA and CDR2 SQIVND (reference sequence). This CDR3 is 15 amino acids long. DNA for the CDR3: TGTGCCAGTAGTATAGGAGACAGGGTTACAGATACGCAGTATTTT. Its protein is CASSIGDRVTDTQYF.

This rearrangement joins TRBV7-3 to TRBJ2-3, with D uncertain. Trimming removed 2 bases at V and 5 bases at J, with 5 bases between. The CDR3 totals 12 residues. CDR1 and CDR2 (germline): SGHTA, FQGTGA. CDR3 DNA sequence: TGTGCCAGCAGCTTAGTTGGAGATACGCAGTATTTT. Its protein product is CASSLVGDTQYF.

A single count supports this clone. This sequence joins TRBV19 and TRBJ1-2; maybe TRBD1 (5 bases). Trimming stripped 5 bases from V and 4 bases from J, with 14 bases between. Germline V lookup: CDR1 LNHDA, CDR2 SQIVND (reference sequence). The CDR3 totals 14 residues. The CDR3 bases are TGTGCCAGTAGTCCCCCCTTTGGGGGCTATGGCTACACCTTC. As protein: CASSPPFGGYGYTF.

The chain links TRBV28 to TRBJ2-7, with D perhaps given as TRBD1 or TRBD2 (5 bases each). CDR1 and CDR2 (germline): MDHEN, SYDVKM. The CDR3 covers 15 residues. The V end was cut by 3 bases, the J end by 0 bases, with 12 bases between. The CDR3 region has the DNA TGTGCCAGCAGTTTTAAGGGGACCACCTCCTACGAGCAGTACTTC. Translation: CASSFKGTTSYEQYF.

The chain recombines TRBV11-3 with TRBJ1-1; D is possibly TRBD1 (5 bases). There are 15 residues in the CDR3. V lost 4 bases and J 4 bases, leaving 16 bases between the germline ends. Germline CDR1 and CDR2: SGHNT and YENEEA. The CDR3 loop reads CASSSQIAGGTEAFF. In nucleotides, the CDR3 is TGTGCCAGCAGCTCACAAATTGCGGGGGGCACTGAAGCTTTCTTT. Supplemented by reference TRBV11-3 and TRBJ1-1, the full variable domain reads EAGVVQSPRYKIIEKKQPVAFWCNPISGHNTLYWYLQNLGQGPELLIRYENEEAVDDSQLPKDRFSAERLKGVDSTLKIQPAELGDSAVYLCASSSQIAGGTEAFFGQGTRLTVV.

This clone was counted between two and nine times. The rearrangement joins TRBV7-2 to TRBJ1-5, with a tentative D call TRBD1 (5 bases). CDR1 SGHTA and CDR2 FQGNSA come from the germline V gene. The length of the CDR3 is 14 residues. V dropped 2 bases and J dropped 6 bases, with 11 bases sitting between them. CDR3 in amino acids: CASSLLGRGQPQHF. CDR3 nucleotides: TGTGCCAGCAGCTTATTGGGGAGGGGTCAGCCCCAGCATTTT. The complete variable domain, with remaining parts taken from reference TRBV7-2 and TRBJ1-5, reads GAGVSQSPSNKVTEKGKDVELRCDPISGHTALYWYRQSLGQGLEFLIYFQGNSAPDKSGLPSDRFSAERTGGSVSTLTIQRTQQEDSAVYLCASSLLGRGQPQHFGDGTRLSIL.

This chain uses TRBV19 with TRBJ2-1; 13 bases are a match to TRBD2. Trimming cost V 4 bases and J 8 bases; bases outside gene matches: 11. Germline lookup yields CDR1 LNHDA and CDR2 SQIVND (reference sequence). This CDR3 spans 17 amino acids. The CDR3 nucleotides read TGTGCCAGTAGTAGGGACTTTGGGACTAGCGGGGAGGATGAGCAGTTCTTC. Residues: CASSRDFGTSGEDEQFF. Full variable domain (missing parts from reference TRBV19 and TRBJ2-1): DGGITQSPKYLFRKEGQNVTLSCEQNLNHDAMYWYRQDPGQGLRLIYYSQIVNDFQKGDIAEGYSVSREKKESFPLTVTSAQKNPTAFYLCASSRDFGTSGEDEQFFGPGTRLTVL.

This clone turned up a few times. V is TRBV4-3 and J is TRBJ2-7; 7 bases agree with TRBD2. The CDR3 consists of 14 residues. V dropped 0 bases and J dropped 6; count of bases not matched to a gene: 5. CDR1 LGHNA and CDR2 YSLEER come from the germline V gene. CDR3 sequence reads: CASSQDFASGEQYF. The DNA of the CDR3 is TGCGCCAGCAGCCAAGATTTTGCTAGCGGCGAGCAGTACTTC.

Comment on this clone: Other DNA sequences in this sample translate to the same CDR3. The rearrangement uses TRBV15 and TRBJ1-1; no firm D call. The germline V and J ends were trimmed by 0 bases and 4 bases, with 12 bases remaining between them. The length of the CDR3 is 15 residues. Germline CDR1 and CDR2: LNHNV and YYDKDF (reference sequence). CDR3 in DNA: TGTGCCACCAGCAGAGATCGAGGTTTGGGCACTGAAGCTTTCTTT. This gives the protein CATSRDRGLGTEAFF.

V and J are TRBV5-1 and TRBJ1-6; a possible D gene is TRBD1 (5 bases). Trimming pared 0 bases from V and 10 bases from J, leaving 8 bases between. The CDR3 is 13 residues long. Germline lookup yields CDR1 SGHRS and CDR2 YFSETQ. The CDR3 reads CASSLGGVSPLHF. The CDR3 nucleotides are TGCGCCAGCAGCTTGGGAGGGGTATCACCCCTCCACTTT. Based on the CDR3 plus reference TRBV5-1 and TRBJ1-6, the full variable domain is KAGVTQTPRYLIKTRGQQVTLSCSPISGHRSVSWYQQTPGQGLQFLFEYFSETQRNKGNFPGRFSGRQFSNSRSEMNVSTLELGDSALYLCASSLGGVSPLHFGNGTRLTVT.